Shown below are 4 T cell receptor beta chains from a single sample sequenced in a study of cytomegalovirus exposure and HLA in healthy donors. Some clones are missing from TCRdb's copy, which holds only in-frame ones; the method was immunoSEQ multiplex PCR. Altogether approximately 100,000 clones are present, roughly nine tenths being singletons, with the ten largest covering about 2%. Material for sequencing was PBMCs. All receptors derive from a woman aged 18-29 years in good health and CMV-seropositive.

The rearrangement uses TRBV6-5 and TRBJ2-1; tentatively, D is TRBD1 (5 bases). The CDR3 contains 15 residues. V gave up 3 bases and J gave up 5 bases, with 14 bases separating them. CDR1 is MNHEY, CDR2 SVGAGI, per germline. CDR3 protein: CASSYLQDSDNEQFF. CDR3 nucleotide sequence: TGTGCCAGCAGTTATCTACAGGATTCGGACAATGAGCAGTTCTTC.

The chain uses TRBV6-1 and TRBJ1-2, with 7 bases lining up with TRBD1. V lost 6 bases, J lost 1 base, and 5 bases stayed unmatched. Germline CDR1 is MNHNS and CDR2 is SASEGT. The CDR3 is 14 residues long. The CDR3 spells CASRVRQGNYGYTF. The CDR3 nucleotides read TGTGCCAGCAGGGTCCGACAGGGTAACTATGGCTACACCTTC.

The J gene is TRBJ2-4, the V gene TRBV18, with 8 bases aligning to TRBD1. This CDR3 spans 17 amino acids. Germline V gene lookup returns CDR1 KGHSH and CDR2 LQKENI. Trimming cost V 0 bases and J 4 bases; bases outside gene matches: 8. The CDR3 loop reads CASSPPGEGQEKNIQYF. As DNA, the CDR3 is TGTGCCAGCTCACCACCTGGAGAGGGACAGGAAAAAAACATTCAGTACTTC.

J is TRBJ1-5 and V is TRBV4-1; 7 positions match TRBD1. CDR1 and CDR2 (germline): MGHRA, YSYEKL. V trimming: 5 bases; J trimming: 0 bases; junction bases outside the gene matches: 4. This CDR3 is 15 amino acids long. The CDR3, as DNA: TGCGCCAGCAGCACCCAGGGGGATAGCAATCAGCCCCAGCATTTT. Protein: CASSTQGDSNQPQHF.